The entry below gives a single TCR beta chain sequence along with its context. Its antigen is not identified. Measured with immunoSEQ multiplex PCR; TCRdb has only the in-frame clones, and not every one. The sample lists 350,000 to 450,000 clones, roughly four fifths occurring once. This sample is drawn from a study of Ad26.COV2.S vaccination and SARS-CoV-2 variants. About the research overall: Ad26.COV2.S, an intramuscular injection, was given once or twice 56 days apart.

Overall study results and limits: Recipients of vaccine and of placebo showed similar breadth of their non-spike TCR repertoires.

Treatment indicated: about 20 received Ad26.COV2.S at low or high dose, single or two shots; about 5 received placebo; per-sample allocation not given. The samples were gathered on day 63 after the first injection of vaccine or placebo. An Ad26 vector that expressed Wuhan-strain SARS-CoV-2 spike constituted the vaccine. Trimming pared 5 bases from V and 4 bases from J, leaving 5 bases between. The CDR3 extends over 11 amino acids. Germline CDR1 and CDR2: MNHEY and SVGAGI. The chain is built from TRBV6-5 and TRBJ1-1; D is undetermined. The receptor comes from a person aged 18-60 years who received the Ad26.COV2.S COVID-19 vaccine or a placebo. This sample comprised peripheral blood, obtained in a trial of Ad26.COV2.S vaccine versus placebo. In DNA, the CDR3 is TGTGCCAGCAGTAGCTTCACTGAAGCTTTCTTT. This translates into CASSSFTEAFF.